This TCR beta chain is from a study of lymphopenia after photon versus proton radiotherapy. Only in-frame clones appear in the TCRdb table, and some are missing; sequencing was by immunoSEQ multiplex PCR. The repertoire has roughly 63,000 clones, about four fifths of them found once; the top ten carry around 2%. The sequenced sample was peripheral blood, obtained from a patient treated with proton-based radiotherapy. This clonotype originated in a man aged 55-75 years with pancreatic cancer.

In DNA, the CDR3 is TGCAGTGCTAGAGATCCGGGCCAAGCTTTCTTT. It yields the protein CSARDPGQAFF. This sequence joins TRBV20-1 and TRBJ1-1; D not resolved. Germline CDR1 is DFQATT and CDR2 is SNEGSKA (reference sequence). CDR3 length: 11 residues. Trimming cost V 0 bases and J 9 bases, with 8 bases left between them.